The rows below give T cell receptor beta chains drawn from one sample of a study of STAT5B mutations in CD4+ large granular lymphocyte leukemia. Sequencing was performed with immunoSEQ multiplex PCR; in TCRdb, only in-frame clones are kept and a portion is missing. The sample carries 45,000 to 55,000 clones, around 70% recorded once. Sequenced material: CD4+ T cells from blood buffy coats. The source of these receptors is a human donor in good health. Both conserved end residues are part of each CDR3.

TRBV4-2	TRBJ1-2	CASSPQQGEVYTF
TRBV19	TRBJ2-5	CASSNGGVETQYF
TRBV19	TRBJ1-5	CASRGGYSNQPQHF
TRBV6-5	TRBJ1-1	CASSHNTEAFF
TRBV9	TRBJ1-3	CASSVVYGSGNTIYF
TRBV7-8	TRBJ1-2	CASSPGRTYGYTF
TRBV7-2	TRBJ2-7	CASSLGPGQTYEQYF
TRBV11-2	TRBJ2-2	CASSSQGSTGELFF
TRBV14	TRBJ2-5	CASSQAYRQGRGETQYF
TRBV9	TRBJ2-2	CASSVGGLAGGHGELFF
TRBV6-1	TRBJ2-3	CASTRGGEADTQYF
TRBV7-9	TRBJ1-6	CASSPWTETGSPLHF
TRBV29-1	TRBJ1-1	CSVGQDTEAFF
TRBV7-9	TRBJ1-3	CASSRTGAGNTIYF
TRBV11-3	TRBJ2-1	CASSSGAYNEQFF
TRBV14	TRBJ2-7	CASSAPAGQQYF
TRBV25-1	TRBJ2-6	CASSAQGSSGANVLTF
TRBV5-1	TRBJ2-2	CASSLAGATNTGELFF
TRBV29-1	TRBJ1-5	CSVSRGSTDQPQHF
TRBV7-9	TRBJ1-6	CASSLEGAFSYNSPLHF
TRBV21-1	TRBJ1-2	CASSIMTGGVYGYTF
TRBV7-3	TRBJ1-1	CASSFNRDTEAFF
TRBV7-9	TRBJ1-4	CASGHEKLFF
TRBV6-6	TRBJ2-7	CASSYQNAQYF
TRBV7-6	TRBJ1-3	CASSSTGQGTNTIYF
TRBV9	TRBJ1-1	CASSVGPDSYTEAFF
TRBV15	TRBJ2-2	CATSRDLVENTGELFF
TRBV6-4	TRBJ2-3	CASSLTGGDQGDTQYF
TRBV5-1	TRBJ2-3	CASSIGTGSDTQYF
TRBV7-9	TRBJ2-1	CASSFHREYNEQFF
TRBV7-2	TRBJ2-5	CASSLSWDRGRETQYF
TRBV18	TRBJ1-2	CASSPPGSPYGYTF
TRBV7-9	TRBJ1-5	CASSLDGFGNQPQHF
TRBV7-2	TRBJ2-3	CASSRTGEDTQYF
TRBV6-5	TRBJ2-5	CASSVGWAQETQYF
TRBV10-3	TRBJ2-5	CAISEGRGQETQYF
TRBV9	TRBJ2-5	CASSVLGETQYF
TRBV6-5	TRBJ1-1	CASSHGTEGQAFF
TRBV21-1	TRBJ1-6	CDGGSYNSPLHF
TRBV30	TRBJ1-2	CAWSFATGYYTF
TRBV5-1	TRBJ1-4	CASSRDSPNEKLFF